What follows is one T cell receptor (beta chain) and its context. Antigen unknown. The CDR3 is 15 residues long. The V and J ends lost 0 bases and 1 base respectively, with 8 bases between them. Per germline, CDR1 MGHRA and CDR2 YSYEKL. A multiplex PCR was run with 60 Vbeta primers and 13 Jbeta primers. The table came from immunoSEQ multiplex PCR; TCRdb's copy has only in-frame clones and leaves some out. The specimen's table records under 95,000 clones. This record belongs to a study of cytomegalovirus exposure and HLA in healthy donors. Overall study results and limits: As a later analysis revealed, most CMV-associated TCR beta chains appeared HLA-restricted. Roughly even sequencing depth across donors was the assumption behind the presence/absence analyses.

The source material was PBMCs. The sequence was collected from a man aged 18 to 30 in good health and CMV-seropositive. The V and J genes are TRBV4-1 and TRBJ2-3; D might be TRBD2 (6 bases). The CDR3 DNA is TGCGCCAGCAGCCAAGATTGGGGGGGCACAGATACGCAGTATTTT. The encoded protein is CASSQDWGGTDTQYF.